What follows are 24 T cell receptor beta chains derived from one specimen sequenced in a study of blood T cell repertoires in COVID-19. The repertoire was sequenced with immunoSEQ multiplex PCR; TCRdb's copy has only in-frame clones and lacks some. The table records around 130,000 clones, about 74% of them present only once. Sequencing used peripheral blood. Receptor source: a man in his fifties or sixties with acute or convalescent COVID-19.

This chain links TRBV12-3 or TRBV12-4 with TRBJ1-1; weak D call: TRBD1 (6 bases). V dropped 3 bases and J dropped 7 bases, with 12 bases sitting between them. This CDR3 comprises 13 residues. CDR3 DNA sequence: TGTGCCAGCAGTTTTACAGGGAACGGTGAAGCTTTCTTT. Residues: CASSFTGNGEAFF.

The chain links TRBV7-3 to TRBJ2-2, with D perhaps matching TRBD1 (6 bases). This CDR3 region has 16 residues. Per germline, CDR1 SGHTA and CDR2 FQGTGA. With 1 base removed from V and 1 base from J, the gap between germline ends came to 10 bases. The CDR3 sequence is CASSLMTGQNTGELFF. The CDR3 DNA reads TGTGCCAGCAGCTTAATGACAGGACAGAACACCGGGGAGCTGTTTTTT.

CDR3 coding DNA: TGTGCCAGCAGCCCGGACTATTCTAAGACCCAGTACTTC. It is translated as CASSPDYSKTQYF. The chain combines TRBV14 with TRBJ2-5; perhaps TRBD2 as D (6 bases). Trimming removed 4 bases at V and 6 bases at J, with 12 bases between. CDR3 length: 13 residues. Germline assignment: CDR1 SGHDN and CDR2 FVKESK.

V is TRBV29-1 and J is TRBJ2-3, with 7 nucleotides matching TRBD1. Germline assignment: CDR1 SQVTM and CDR2 ANQGSEA. The V gene end was trimmed by 5 bases and the J gene end by 0 bases; junction bases not matched to a gene: 5. The CDR3 consists of 14 residues. The CDR3 DNA reads as TGCAGCGTTACAGGGGATACTAGCACAGATACGCAGTATTTT. Its translation is CSVTGDTSTDTQYF.

The chain has TRBV2 and TRBJ1-1, with D maybe TRBD1 (5 bases). This CDR3 has 14 residues. The V gene's germline CDR1 is SNHLY and CDR2 FYNNEI. V lost 1 base to trimming and J lost 3 bases, with 9 bases between them. The CDR3 here is CASSEGQGDTEAFF. As DNA, the CDR3 is TGTGCCAGCAGTGAAGGGCAGGGCGACACTGAAGCTTTCTTT.

This chain links TRBV5-1 with TRBJ2-3; 9 bases are a match to TRBD1. The J segment lost 0 bases and the V segment lost 0 bases, leaving 5 bases of the junction unmatched. Per germline, CDR1 SGHRS and CDR2 YFSETQ. This CDR3 has 17 residues. CDR3 DNA: TGCGCCAGCAGCTTGGCCGCACAGGGGGCTAGCACAGATACGCAGTATTTT. Its translation is CASSLAAQGASTDTQYF. The full variable domain, with the rest looked up from reference TRBV5-1 and TRBJ2-3, is KAGVTQTPRYLIKTRGQQVTLSCSPISGHRSVSWYQQTPGQGLQFLFEYFSETQRNKGNFPGRFSGRQFSNSRSEMNVSTLELGDSALYLCASSLAAQGASTDTQYFGPGTRLTVL.

V and J are TRBV11-2 and TRBJ2-1; D might be TRBD1 (5 bases). This CDR3 spans 12 amino acids. CDR1 is SGHAT, CDR2 FQNNGV, per germline. Deletions cut 2 bases from V and 9 bases from J, with 8 bases between. The CDR3 here is CASSLQGGEQFF. The CDR3, as DNA: TGTGCCAGCAGCTTACAGGGTGGTGAGCAGTTCTTC.

The chain combines TRBV2 with TRBJ2-3, with TRBD2 as a possible D gene (6 bases). The germline V gene has CDR1 SNHLY and CDR2 FYNNEI. The CDR3 length is 14 residues. V was clipped by 1 base and J by 4 bases, with 9 bases between them. This CDR3 reads CASSEGLASDTQYF. DNA of the CDR3: TGTGCCAGCAGTGAAGGGCTAGCGTCAGATACGCAGTATTTT.

This clone occurred once. This specimen includes other DNA sequences encoding the same CDR3. V is TRBV20-1 and J is TRBJ1-5, with D maybe TRBD1 (5 bases). This CDR3 contains 12 residues. V gave up 3 bases and J gave up 4 bases, with 7 bases separating them. Germline V gene lookup returns CDR1 DFQATT and CDR2 SNEGSKA (reference sequence). The DNA for the CDR3 is TGCAGTGCTAGTCGGGGGAATCAGCCCCAGCATTTT. It specifies CSASRGNQPQHF.

The chain uses TRBV10-3 and TRBJ2-2; 7 bases fit TRBD1. J lost 4 bases, V lost 10 bases, and 6 bases had no gene match. Germline CDR1 reads ENHRY; CDR2 reads SYGVKD. CDR3 length: 13 residues. The CDR3 region is CATGAGGTGELFF. The DNA of the CDR3 is TGTGCCACCGGTGCAGGGGGCACCGGGGAGCTGTTTTTT.

The J gene is TRBJ1-1, the V gene TRBV5-1; 9 bases fit TRBD1. With V trimmed by 3 bases and J by 0 bases, 9 bases remained unmatched. Germline loops: CDR1 SGHRS, CDR2 YFSETQ. This CDR3 contains 17 residues. CDR3 coding DNA: TGCGCCAGCAGCTCCTCCCCGGGACAGGGCGTGAACACTGAAGCTTTCTTT. This gives the protein CASSSSPGQGVNTEAFF.

The chain recombines TRBV6-6 with TRBJ2-2, with no clear D. Trimming shortened V by 4 bases and J by 8 bases, and 11 bases separated the two germline ends. The CDR3 loop spans 13 amino acids. Germline CDR1 MNHNY, CDR2 SVGAGI (reference sequence). Here the CDR3 DNA reads TGTGCCAGCAGTTCCTTTCCGACTGGGGAGCTGTTTTTT. This codes for CASSSFPTGELFF.

This sequence joins TRBV27 and TRBJ1-2, with D perhaps matching TRBD1 (6 bases). This CDR3 has 15 residues. Germline lookup yields CDR1 MNHEY and CDR2 SMNVEV (reference sequence). V lost 1 base and J 2 bases, leaving 11 bases between the germline ends. In DNA, the CDR3 is TGTGCCAGCAGTTTATTCTGGCAGGGGAACTATGGCTACACCTTC. Translated, it gives CASSLFWQGNYGYTF.

This clone was found many times. The chain combines TRBV2 with TRBJ2-2; D is possibly TRBD1 (5 bases). The CDR3 covers 17 residues. Germline V gene lookup returns CDR1 SNHLY and CDR2 FYNNEI. V was pared by 11 bases and J by 1 base, with 23 bases between. The CDR3 loop reads CARGYLFPTGNTGELFF. DNA of the CDR3: TGTGCCCGCGGATACCTTTTTCCCACAGGGAACACCGGGGAGCTGTTTTTT. Filled out from reference TRBV2 and TRBJ2-2, the complete variable domain reads EPEVTQTPSHQVTQMGQEVILRCVPISNHLYFYWYRQILGQKVEFLVSFYNNEISEKSEIFDDQFSVERPDGSNFTLKIRSTKLEDSAMYFCARGYLFPTGNTGELFFGEGSRLTVL.

The rearrangement uses TRBV9 and TRBJ2-2; 10 bases match TRBD1. The CDR3 loop spans 15 amino acids. The ends lost 7 bases at V and 4 bases at J; junction bases unmatched: 7. Germline V gene data show CDR1 as SGDLS and CDR2 as YYNGEE. This CDR3 is CASGRGTGVTGELFF. The DNA for the CDR3 is TGTGCCAGCGGGCGAGGGACAGGGGTCACCGGGGAGCTGTTTTTT.

The chain is built from TRBV11-2 and TRBJ1-3; perhaps TRBD1 as D (5 bases). Germline V gene sequence: CDR1 SGHAT, CDR2 FQNNGV. The CDR3 sequence is 17 residues long. V was trimmed by 7 bases and J by 0 bases, leaving 19 bases between them. CDR3 loop: CASTSLGHSSSGNTIYF. Written as DNA, the CDR3 is TGTGCCAGCACATCCCTGGGGCATTCGAGCTCTGGAAACACCATATATTTT. Full variable domain (outside the CDR3, taken from reference TRBV11-2 and TRBJ1-3): EAGVAQSPRYKIIEKRQSVAFWCNPISGHATLYWYQQILGQGPKLLIQFQNNGVVDDSQLPKDRFSAERLKGVDSTLKIQPAKLEDSAVYLCASTSLGHSSSGNTIYFGEGSWLTVV.

This chain joins TRBV23-1 and TRBJ1-5; a possible D gene is TRBD1 (5 bases). TRBV23-1 is reported as an ORF; its role is uncertain. The CDR3 loop spans 20 amino acids. V shed 0 bases and J shed 7 bases, with 28 bases lying between them. This CDR3 is CASSQSKASSPGVGRQPQHF. The DNA for the CDR3 is TGCGCCAGCAGTCAATCTAAGGCTTCGTCTCCGGGGGTGGGGAGACAGCCCCAGCATTTT.

The V and J genes are TRBV3-1 (or the pseudogene TRBV3-2) and TRBJ1-5; no clear D. In germline, CDR1 is LGHDT, CDR2 YNNKEL (reference sequence). V lost 2 bases, J lost 4 bases, and 6 bases lay in between. There are 13 residues in the CDR3. CDR3 nucleotides: TGTGCCAGCAGCCAACTTCCGAATCAGCCCCAGCATTTT. Its translation is CASSQLPNQPQHF.

The rearrangement links TRBV5-6 to TRBJ2-7; TRBD2 is a possible D gene (5 bases). Germline V gene lookup returns CDR1 SGHDT and CDR2 YYEEEE. Trimming left V 4 bases short and J 4 bases short, with 12 bases between. This CDR3 spans 13 amino acids. The CDR3 DNA is TGTGCCAGCAGCCTAGTGGACTCATACGAGCAGTACTTC. It is translated as CASSLVDSYEQYF. Based on the CDR3 plus reference TRBV5-6 and TRBJ2-7, the full variable domain is DAGVTQSPTHLIKTRGQQVTLRCSPKSGHDTVSWYQQALGQGPQFIFQYYEEEERQRGNFPDRFSGHQFPNYSSELNVNALLLGDSALYLCASSLVDSYEQYFGPGTRLTVT.

This clone was counted ten times or more. This chain uses TRBV7-2 with TRBJ2-7; maybe TRBD2 (5 bases). Germline assignment: CDR1 SGHTA and CDR2 FQGNSA. The CDR3 has 15 residues. The germline V and J ends were trimmed by 3 bases and 0 bases, with 12 bases remaining between them. This chain's CDR3 is CASSFKPGSSYEQYV. In DNA, the CDR3 is TGTGCCAGCAGCTTTAAGCCGGGGAGCTCCTACGAGCAGTACGTC.

J is TRBJ1-1 and V is TRBV7-8, with TRBD1 identical over 9 bases. Germline V CDR1 and CDR2: SGHVS, FQNEAQ. V shed 2 bases, J shed 1 base, and the junction held 5 bases outside the gene matches. CDR3 length: 16 amino acids. This CDR3 is CASSLLQGAQNTEAFF. The CDR3 bases are TGTGCCAGCAGCTTATTACAGGGGGCGCAGAACACTGAAGCTTTCTTT.

The chain uses TRBV4-1 and TRBJ2-6, with 7 bases that match TRBD1. V shed 3 bases, J shed 0 bases, and the junction held 11 bases outside the gene matches. CDR1 MGHRA and CDR2 YSYEKL come from the germline V gene. The CDR3 is made up of 19 amino acids. The CDR3 DNA is TGCGCCAGCAGCCACCCACCCGGGACAGTTTTCTCTGGGGCCAACGTCCTGACTTTC. As protein: CASSHPPGTVFSGANVLTF.

The chain links TRBV7-8 to TRBJ2-4, with a tentative D call TRBD1 (5 bases). CDR1 and CDR2 (germline): SGHVS, FQNEAQ. The CDR3 has 16 amino acids. The V gene lost 5 bases and the J gene lost 8 bases, with 22 bases spanning the gap. CDR3 coding DNA: TGTGCCAGCAGCCAAGGGGATACAACCGTCCAAGACATTCAGTACTTC. Translated: CASSQGDTTVQDIQYF.

The rearrangement joins TRBV11-2 to TRBJ1-5; TRBD1 is a possible D gene (6 bases). The CDR3 is made up of 15 amino acids. Trimming pared 5 bases from V and 0 bases from J, leaving 11 bases between. Germline V gives CDR1 SGHAT, CDR2 FQNNGV. For the CDR3, the DNA is TGTGCCAGCAGCCGCCGGACAGATAGCAATCAGCCCCAGCATTTT. It encodes CASSRRTDSNQPQHF.